This is a list of T cell receptor beta chains from one sample in a study of beta chain features in type 1 diabetes. The table came from immunoSEQ multiplex PCR; TCRdb's copy has only in-frame clones and leaves some out. The sample contains hundreds of thousands of clones, roughly 17% of which appear only once. The sample taken for sequencing was naive CD4+ T cells from blood. The receptors derive from a woman under 30 in good health. Both conserved end residues are part of each CDR3.

V,J,CDR3
TRBV5-1,TRBJ2-1,CASQTGTSGPGEQFF
TRBV27,TRBJ2-3,CASSRNPTLSTDTQYF
TRBV6-5,TRBJ2-7,CASSYGFYEQYF
TRBV19,TRBJ1-5,CASRHGTGGQPQHF
TRBV7-2,TRBJ1-1,CASSFRRLRGTEAFF
TRBV7-2,TRBJ2-7,CASSLRRHPYEQYF
TRBV7-9,TRBJ2-7,CASSPAAPAGPYEQYF
TRBV4-3,TRBJ1-2,CASSQETGRYYGYTF
TRBV9,TRBJ2-7,CASSVGETVQHF
TRBV18,TRBJ1-2,CASSPRGEYGYTF
TRBV28,TRBJ2-5,CASSAFETQYF
TRBV28,TRBJ2-7,CASSLFAQYEQYF